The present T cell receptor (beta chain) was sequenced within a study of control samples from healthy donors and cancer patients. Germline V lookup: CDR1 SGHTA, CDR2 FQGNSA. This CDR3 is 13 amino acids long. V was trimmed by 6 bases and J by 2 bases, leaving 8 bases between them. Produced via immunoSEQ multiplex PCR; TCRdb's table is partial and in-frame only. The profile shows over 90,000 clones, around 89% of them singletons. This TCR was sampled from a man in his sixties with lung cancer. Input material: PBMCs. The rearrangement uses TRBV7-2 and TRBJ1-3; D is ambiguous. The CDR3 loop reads CASRSGPGNTIYF. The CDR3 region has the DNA TGTGCCAGCAGATCGGGCCCTGGAAACACCATATATTTT.